Listed here are 15 T cell receptor beta chains from one sample, sequenced in a study of T-cell memory formation after mild COVID-19. In TCRdb, the 5' RACE reads were re-called with MiXCR into one record per CDR3 protein. The data contain some 310,000 distinct CDR3 sequences, 20% to 25% of them singletons. Sequenced input: PBMCs or a T cell subset sorted from them (not recorded which). Every receptor here comes from a man between 18 and 29 years old who had mild COVID-19 (a few samples of this study predate the infection). Cell type and time point are not known.

The genes are TRBV4-1 and TRBJ2-3; the D gene could be TRBD1 or TRBD2 (7 bases each). This CDR3 is built from 16 residues. Per germline, CDR1 MGHRA and CDR2 YSYEKL. V gave up 1 base and J gave up 8 bases, with 19 bases separating them. CDR3: CASSQGQGGQRGTQYF. CDR3 DNA: TGCGCCAGCAGCCAAGGCCAGGGGGGGCAGAGAGGTACGCAGTATTTT.

The rearrangement links TRBV12-3 or TRBV12-4 to TRBJ1-2, with D possibly being TRBD1 (6 bases). The ends were cut back, 6 bases at V and 2 bases at J, with 10 bases in the middle. The CDR3 covers 13 residues. CDR3 residues: CASRGQNNYGYTF. CDR3 in DNA: TGTGCCAGCAGAGGACAGAACAACTATGGCTACACCTTC.

This chain joins TRBV20-1 and TRBJ2-3; TRBD2 agrees at 10 bases. Trimming at V came to 0 bases and at J to 5 bases, leaving 5 bases not matched to a gene. CDR1 DFQATT and CDR2 SNEGSKA come from the germline V gene (reference sequence). CDR3 length equals 15 residues. The CDR3 loop reads CSARETSGVVDTQYF. Written as DNA, the CDR3 is TGCAGTGCTAGAGAAACTAGCGGGGTCGTAGATACGCAGTATTTT.

The rearrangement joins TRBV19 to TRBJ2-1, with 10 bases identical to TRBD2. Losses at the gene ends were 3 bases for V and 9 bases for J; bases not matched to a gene: 8. The CDR3 extends over 15 amino acids. CDR1 is LNHDA and CDR2 is SQIVND in the germline V gene (reference sequence). Here the CDR3 reads CASSITSGGATEQFF. The CDR3 DNA reads as TGTGCCAGTAGTATCACCAGCGGGGGGGCCACTGAGCAGTTCTTC.

The chain uses TRBV7-2 and TRBJ2-3; 8 bases fit TRBD2. This CDR3 comprises 14 residues. The V and J ends lost 6 bases and 6 bases, in that order; junction bases with no gene match: 8. Germline-derived CDR1 and CDR2 are SGHTA and FQGNSA. The CDR3 spells CASRPGGARDTQYF. The CDR3 bases are TGTGCCAGCAGGCCCGGGGGGGCCCGGGATACGCAGTATTTT.

This clonotype was counted a few times. The CDR3 loop is CSARDRLGGEKLFF. The CDR3 region has the DNA TGCAGTGCTAGAGATCGACTGGGGGGTGAAAAACTGTTTTTT. This sequence joins TRBV20-1 and TRBJ1-4; the D gene is possibly TRBD1 (5 bases). CDR1 and CDR2 from the germline V gene are DFQATT and SNEGSKA (reference sequence). Trimming pared 0 bases from V and 7 bases from J, leaving 12 bases between. The CDR3 totals 14 residues.

The DNA of the CDR3 is TGCAGTGCCCCCTCCGGGGGTTCGGGCGAGCAGTACTTC. Translation: CSAPSGGSGEQYF. This chain connects TRBV20-1 to TRBJ2-7, with D possibly TRBD2 on 6 matching bases. The CDR3 contains 13 residues. The V end lost 6 bases, the J end lost 6 bases, and 18 bases lay between the germline ends. Germline-derived CDR1 and CDR2 are DFQATT and SNEGSKA (reference sequence).

This chain joins TRBV14 and TRBJ2-2; D possibly uses TRBD1 or TRBD2 (5 bases each). Trimming stripped 4 bases from V and 2 bases from J, with 11 bases between. CDR1 is SGHDN, CDR2 FVKESK, per germline. The CDR3 loop spans 15 amino acids. CDR3 in amino acids: CASSPGRQNTGELFF. CDR3 nucleotides: TGTGCCAGCAGCCCGGGACGGCAAAACACCGGGGAGCTGTTTTTT.

The chain recombines TRBV3-1 with TRBJ2-4; D is unresolved. The V and J ends lost 7 bases and 0 bases respectively, with 19 bases between them. The CDR3 is made up of 17 amino acids. CDR1 and CDR2 from the germline V gene are LGHDT and YNNKEL (reference sequence). The CDR3 DNA is TGTGCCAGCACTGAGACCTATCCGGCTGAAGCCAAAAACATTCAGTACTTC. This encodes CASTETYPAEAKNIQYF.

This clonotype was observed a few times. The chain has TRBV4-1 and TRBJ2-5; unclear D gene. In germline, CDR1 is MGHRA, CDR2 YSYEKL. Deletions cut 3 bases from V and 1 base from J, with 9 bases between. This CDR3 is 14 amino acids long. In nucleotides, the CDR3 is TGCGCCAGCAGCCACCGCGTTCTCCAAGAGACCCAGTACTTC. Its protein is CASSHRVLQETQYF.

This clonotype came up many times. The chain couples TRBV5-1 to TRBJ2-1; the D gene is possibly TRBD2 (6 bases). The CDR3 contains 16 residues. V gave up 2 bases and J gave up 2 bases, with 14 bases separating them. Per the germline V gene, CDR1 is SGHRS and CDR2 is YFSETQ. Here the CDR3 DNA reads TGCGCCAGCAGCTTTCAGGAGGGTGGGGCCTACAATGAGCAGTTCTTC. Protein: CASSFQEGGAYNEQFF.

The chain joins TRBV15 to TRBJ2-3; maybe TRBD1 (6 bases). The V gene's germline CDR1 is LNHNV and CDR2 YYDKDF (reference sequence). V shed 5 bases and J shed 8 bases, with 17 bases lying between them. The CDR3 is 14 residues long. CDR3 protein: CATSDRDNDATQYF. The DNA of the CDR3 is TGTGCCACCAGCGACCGGGACAACGACGCTACGCAGTATTTT. The full variable domain, with the rest looked up from reference TRBV15 and TRBJ2-3, is DAMVIQNPRYQVTQFGKPVTLSCSQTLNHNVMYWYQQKSSQAPKLLFHYYDKDFNNEADTPDNFQSRRPNTSFCFLDIRSPGLGDTAMYLCATSDRDNDATQYFGPGTRLTVL.

This clonotype was counted at least ten times. CDR3 amino acids: CASSLDPRLVPSPLHF. The CDR3 DNA follows: TGTGCCAGCAGTTTGGACCCCCGACTTGTGCCATCACCCCTCCACTTT. The chain couples TRBV12-3 or TRBV12-4 to TRBJ1-6, with D hard to call. CDR3 length: 16 amino acids. Trimming shortened V by 3 bases and J by 10 bases, and 19 bases separated the two germline ends.

This clonotype was recorded a few times. J is TRBJ1-4 and V is TRBV5-1, with 7 bases aligning to TRBD1. The CDR3 has 14 amino acids. Germline-derived CDR1 and CDR2 are SGHRS and YFSETQ. V lost 4 bases to trimming and J lost 5 bases; unmatched junction nucleotides: 5. Written as DNA, the CDR3 is TGCGCCAGCAGCCCGGGACAGCGAAATGAAAAACTGTTTTTT. Protein product: CASSPGQRNEKLFF.

The chain recombines TRBV7-3 with TRBJ2-1; TRBD1 agrees at 10 bases. This CDR3 comprises 23 residues. Germline V gene sequence: CDR1 SGHTA, CDR2 FQGTGA. V dropped 2 bases and J dropped 6; count of bases not matched to a gene: 28. CDR3 region: CASSLSLPPAGQGKDFVVNEQFF. The CDR3 DNA is TGTGCCAGCAGCTTATCTTTACCCCCGGCGGGACAGGGGAAGGATTTTGTTGTCAATGAGCAGTTCTTC.